The T cell receptor beta chain under discussion was sequenced for a study of T cell responses to AZD1222 COVID-19 vaccine. Whole-study findings and limits: Females outnumbered males among donors, who were mostly white British; clonal diversity was possibly underestimated.

TCRdb's table, derived via immunoSEQ multiplex PCR, lists solely in-frame clones and lacks some. The data hold about 100,000 clones, with about 88% observed a single time. Trimming removed 6 bases from V and 2 bases from J, with 17 bases in between. This CDR3 has 15 residues. From germline, CDR1 is MNHEY and CDR2 SMNVEV (reference sequence). Comment on this clone: Its antigen remains unknown.

The gene calls are TRBV27 and TRBJ2-7; a weak D match, TRBD1 (5 bases). The specimen was peripheral blood, collected on day 0 of AZD1222 vaccination. The receptor's source is an adult in good health. Written as DNA, the CDR3 is TGTGCCAGCAGCACCGGAAGAGACAGAACCTACGAGCAGTACTTC. Translating gives CASSTGRDRTYEQYF.